This TCR beta chain was retrieved from a study of blood T cell repertoires in COVID-19. The assay was immunoSEQ multiplex PCR, and TCRdb's table has in-frame clones only and misses some. The table records some 80,000 clones, roughly 80% of them present only once. This CDR3 spans 15 amino acids. Per the germline V gene, CDR1 is SGHRS and CDR2 is YFSETQ. Trimming took 6 bases from V and 1 from J; bases not matched to a gene: 5. This sequence originates from a man older than 75 with active or convalescent COVID-19. Sequenced: peripheral blood. This chain links TRBV5-1 with TRBJ2-1, with TRBD1 matching 9 bases. The CDR3 coding sequence is TGCGCCAGCAACCTTGGACAGGGGTCCTACAATGAGCAGTTCTTC. Protein: CASNLGQGSYNEQFF.